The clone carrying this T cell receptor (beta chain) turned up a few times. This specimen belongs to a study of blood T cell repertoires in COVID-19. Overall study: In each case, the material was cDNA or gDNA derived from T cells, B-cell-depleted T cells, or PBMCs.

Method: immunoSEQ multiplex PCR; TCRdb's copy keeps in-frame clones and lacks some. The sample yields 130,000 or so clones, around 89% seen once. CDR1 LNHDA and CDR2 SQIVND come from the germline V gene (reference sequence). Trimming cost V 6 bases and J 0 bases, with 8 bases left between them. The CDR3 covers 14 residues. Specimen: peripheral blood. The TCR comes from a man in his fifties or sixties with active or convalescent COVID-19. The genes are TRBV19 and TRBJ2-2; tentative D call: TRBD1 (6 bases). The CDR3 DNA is TGTGCCAGTAGGGGACACGCGAACACCGGGGAGCTGTTTTTT. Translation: CASRGHANTGELFF.